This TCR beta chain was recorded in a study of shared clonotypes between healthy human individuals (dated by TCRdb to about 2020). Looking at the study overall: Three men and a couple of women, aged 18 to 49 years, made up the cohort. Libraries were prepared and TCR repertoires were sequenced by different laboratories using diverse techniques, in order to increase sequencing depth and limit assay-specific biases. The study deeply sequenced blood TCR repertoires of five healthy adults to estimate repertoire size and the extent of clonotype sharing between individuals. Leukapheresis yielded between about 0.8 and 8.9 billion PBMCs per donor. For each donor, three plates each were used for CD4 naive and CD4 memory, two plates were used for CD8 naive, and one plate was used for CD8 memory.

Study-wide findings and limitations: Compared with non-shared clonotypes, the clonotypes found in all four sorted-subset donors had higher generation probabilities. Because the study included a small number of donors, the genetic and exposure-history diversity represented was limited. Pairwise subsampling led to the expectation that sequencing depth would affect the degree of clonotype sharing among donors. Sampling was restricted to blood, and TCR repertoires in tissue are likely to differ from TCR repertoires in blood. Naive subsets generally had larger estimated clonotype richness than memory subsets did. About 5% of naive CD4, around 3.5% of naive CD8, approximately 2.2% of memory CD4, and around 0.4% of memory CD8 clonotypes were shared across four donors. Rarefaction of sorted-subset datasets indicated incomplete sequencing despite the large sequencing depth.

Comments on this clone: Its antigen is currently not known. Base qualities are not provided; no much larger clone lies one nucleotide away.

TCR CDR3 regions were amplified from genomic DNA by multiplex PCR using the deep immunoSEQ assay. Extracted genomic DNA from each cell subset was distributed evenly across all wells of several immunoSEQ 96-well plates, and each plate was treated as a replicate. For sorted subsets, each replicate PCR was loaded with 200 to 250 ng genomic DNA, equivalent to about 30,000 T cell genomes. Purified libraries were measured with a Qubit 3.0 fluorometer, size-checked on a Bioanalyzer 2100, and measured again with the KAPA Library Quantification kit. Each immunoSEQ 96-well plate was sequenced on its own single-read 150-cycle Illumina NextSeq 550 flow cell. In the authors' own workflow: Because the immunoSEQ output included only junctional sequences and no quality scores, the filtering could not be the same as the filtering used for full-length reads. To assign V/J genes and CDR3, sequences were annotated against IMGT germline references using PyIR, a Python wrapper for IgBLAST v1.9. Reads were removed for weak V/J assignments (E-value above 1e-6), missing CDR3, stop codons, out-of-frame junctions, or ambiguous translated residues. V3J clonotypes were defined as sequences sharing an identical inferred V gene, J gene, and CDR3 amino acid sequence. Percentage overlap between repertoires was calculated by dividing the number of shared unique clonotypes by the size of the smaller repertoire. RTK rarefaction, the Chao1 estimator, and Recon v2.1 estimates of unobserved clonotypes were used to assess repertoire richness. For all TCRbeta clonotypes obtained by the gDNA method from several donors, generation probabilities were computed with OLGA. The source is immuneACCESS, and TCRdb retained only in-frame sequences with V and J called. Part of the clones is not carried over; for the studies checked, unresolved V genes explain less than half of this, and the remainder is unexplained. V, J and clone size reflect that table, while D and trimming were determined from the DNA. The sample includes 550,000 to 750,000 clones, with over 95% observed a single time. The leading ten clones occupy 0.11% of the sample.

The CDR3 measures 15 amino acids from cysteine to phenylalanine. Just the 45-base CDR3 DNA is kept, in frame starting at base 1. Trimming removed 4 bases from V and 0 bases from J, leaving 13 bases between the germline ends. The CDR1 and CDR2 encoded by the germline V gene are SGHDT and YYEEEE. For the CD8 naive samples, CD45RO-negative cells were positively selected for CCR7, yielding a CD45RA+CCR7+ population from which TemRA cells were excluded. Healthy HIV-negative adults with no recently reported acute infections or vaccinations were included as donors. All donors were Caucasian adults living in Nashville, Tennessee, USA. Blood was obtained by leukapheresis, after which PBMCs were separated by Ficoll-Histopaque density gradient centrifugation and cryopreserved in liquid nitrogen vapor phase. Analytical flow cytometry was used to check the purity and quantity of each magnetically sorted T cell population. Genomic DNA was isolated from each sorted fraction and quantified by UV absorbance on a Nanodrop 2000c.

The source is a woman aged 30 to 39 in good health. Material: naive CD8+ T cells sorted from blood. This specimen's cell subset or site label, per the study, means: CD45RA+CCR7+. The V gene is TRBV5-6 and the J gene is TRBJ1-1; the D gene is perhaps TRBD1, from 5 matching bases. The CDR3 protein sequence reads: CASSRNQGLNTEAFF. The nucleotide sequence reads TGTGCCAGCAGCCGGAACCAGGGCTTGAACACTGAAGCTTTCTTT.